One TCR beta chain is described in this entry. This sample is drawn from a study of blood T cell repertoires in COVID-19. In the study overall: Samples representing acute and convalescent COVID-19 were sourced from the United States, Italy and Spain. PBMCs, B-cell-depleted T cells, or T cells provided the cDNA or gDNA that made up the material.

CDR3 size: 13 residues. In germline, CDR1 is SGHAT, CDR2 FQNNGV. Between the trimmed V and J ends, which lost 2 bases and 3 bases, there was a span of 7 bases. How the authors handled the data: Cell counts per sample came from amplifying reference gene primers. Here immunoSEQ multiplex PCR was the method, and the copy in TCRdb shows in-frame clones only, minus some. D and trimming come from the DNA, and the V and J calls and clone size come from that table. The sample records about 160,000 clones, roughly 85% being singletons. Source material: peripheral blood. V is TRBV11-2 and J is TRBJ1-1, with unresolved D. The receptor was derived from a man aged 35 to 55 with acute or convalescent COVID-19. The CDR3 here is CASSLYGDTEAFF. DNA of the CDR3: TGTGCCAGCAGCTTATACGGAGACACTGAAGCTTTCTTT.